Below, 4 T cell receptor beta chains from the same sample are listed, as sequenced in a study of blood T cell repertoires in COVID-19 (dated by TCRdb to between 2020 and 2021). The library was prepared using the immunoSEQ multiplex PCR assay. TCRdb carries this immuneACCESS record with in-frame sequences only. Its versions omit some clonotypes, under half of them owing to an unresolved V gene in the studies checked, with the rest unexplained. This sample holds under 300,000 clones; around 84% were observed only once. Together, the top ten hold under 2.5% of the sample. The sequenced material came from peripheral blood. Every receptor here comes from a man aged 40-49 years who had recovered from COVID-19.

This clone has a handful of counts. CDR3 sequence: CASSQVLVQSGTDTQYF. Here the CDR3 DNA reads TGCGCCAGCAGCCAAGTATTGGTGCAGAGCGGCACAGATACGCAGTATTTT. The gene calls are TRBV4-1 and TRBJ2-3; D is unresolved. The CDR3 extends over 17 amino acids. The V gene's germline CDR1 is MGHRA and CDR2 YSYEKL. Trimming stripped 1 base from V and 1 base from J, with 15 bases between.

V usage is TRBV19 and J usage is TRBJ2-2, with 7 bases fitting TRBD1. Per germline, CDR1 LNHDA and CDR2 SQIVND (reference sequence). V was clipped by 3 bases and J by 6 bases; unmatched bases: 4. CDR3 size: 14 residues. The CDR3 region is CASSITGDPGELFF. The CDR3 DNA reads TGTGCCAGTAGTATCACAGGGGATCCCGGGGAGCTGTTTTTT.

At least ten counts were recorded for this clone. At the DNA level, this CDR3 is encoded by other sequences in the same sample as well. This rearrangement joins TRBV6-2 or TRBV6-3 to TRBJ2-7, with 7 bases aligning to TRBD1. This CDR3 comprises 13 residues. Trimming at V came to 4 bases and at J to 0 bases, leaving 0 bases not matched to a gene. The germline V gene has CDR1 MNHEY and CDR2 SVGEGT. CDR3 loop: CASSWDSSYEQYF. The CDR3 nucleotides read TGTGCCAGCAGTTGGGACAGCTCCTACGAGCAGTACTTC.

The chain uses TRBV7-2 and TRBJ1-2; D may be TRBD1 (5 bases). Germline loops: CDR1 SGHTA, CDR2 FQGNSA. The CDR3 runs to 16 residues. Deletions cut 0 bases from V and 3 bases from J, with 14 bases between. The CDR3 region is CASSLAMRGLDYGYTF. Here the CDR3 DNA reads TGTGCCAGCAGCTTAGCGATGCGGGGACTTGACTATGGCTACACCTTC.